One sample yielded the 27 T cell receptor beta chains listed below, sequenced in a study of vaccination effects on CD4 cells after COVID-19 (dated by TCRdb to the early 2020s). Antigens of these TCRs are unknown. In the ViraFEST assay, PBMC were stimulated with viral peptide pools, and TCR sequencing was then used to find antigen-specific CD4+ T cell clonotypes based on their expansion. After around ten days of culture, CD4+ T cells were isolated with the EasySep CD4+ T cell isolation kit. Two doses of either the BNT162b2 or the mRNA-1273 mRNA SARS-CoV-2 vaccine were administered to participants. The method was the immunoSEQ multiplex PCR assay. This immuneACCESS table, as held by TCRdb, lists in-frame sequences with V and J called but not all clones. Of the missing ones, under half trace to an unresolved V gene in checked studies; the others have no known cause. The sample table contains about 25,000 clones; only one count was recorded for 60% to 85% of them. The ten largest clonotypes hold about 24% of the sample.

The sample was CD4+ T cells from PBMCs cultured with HCoV-NL63 spike peptides, taken after COVID-19 vaccination. In the paper's terms, the cell subset or site label means: HCoV-NL63 spike overlapping peptide pool stimulation. All receptors derive from a human donor who received a COVID-19 vaccine.

This clone has only a few counts. V usage is TRBV5-1 and J usage is TRBJ2-3; D is possibly TRBD1 (5 bases). The V gene lost 3 bases and the J gene lost 4 bases, with 15 bases spanning the gap. CDR1 and CDR2 from the germline V gene are SGHRS and YFSETQ. The CDR3 is made up of 15 amino acids. CDR3 sequence reads: CASSSRGAHADTQYF. The CDR3 bases are TGCGCCAGCAGCTCCCGTGGGGCGCACGCAGATACGCAGTATTTT.

V is TRBV28 and J is TRBJ1-3; D is perhaps TRBD1 (5 bases). Per the germline V gene, CDR1 is MDHEN and CDR2 is SYDVKM. The CDR3 is 13 amino acids. V lost 8 bases to trimming and J lost 4 bases, with 12 bases between them. The CDR3 spells CASLGGPGNTIYF. CDR3 nucleotides: TGTGCCAGCTTGGGGGGTCCCGGAAACACCATATATTTT.

This chain joins TRBV29-1 and TRBJ2-1; weak D call: TRBD1 (6 bases). V dropped 7 bases and J dropped 0 bases, with 19 bases sitting between them. Germline CDR1 and CDR2: SQVTM and ANQGSEA. The CDR3 spans 16 residues. CDR3 sequence (DNA): TGCAGCGGCCGACTACGGGACACCACCTCCTACAATGAGCAGTTCTTC. Translating gives CSGRLRDTTSYNEQFF.

The J gene is TRBJ2-3, the V gene TRBV5-1; no firm D call. The germline V and J ends were trimmed by 4 bases and 5 bases, with 14 bases remaining between them. Germline V CDR1 and CDR2: SGHRS, YFSETQ. CDR3 size: 14 residues. The CDR3 DNA sequence: TGCGCCAGCAGCCAAGGAGATCCGCGAGATACGCAGTATTTT. It is translated as CASSQGDPRDTQYF.

The chain couples TRBV12-1 to TRBJ1-2; the DNA was not compared with TRBD1, the D call given in the table. TRBV12-1 is a pseudogene locus. This CDR3 has 14 residues. The CDR3 nucleotides read TGTGCCAGCAGCTCCGACAGCAGGGTACGCGGCTACACCTTC. It yields the protein CASSSDSRVRGYTF.

The V gene is TRBV7-3, the J gene TRBJ2-5; TRBD2 aligns across 10 bases. The CDR3 runs to 18 residues. The ends lost 1 base at V and 5 bases at J; junction bases unmatched: 13. Germline CDR1 SGHTA, CDR2 FQGTGA. As DNA, the CDR3 is TGTGCCAGCAGCTTAAAACCCCACCTAGCGGGGGCAGGGGAGACCCAGTACTTC. Its protein product is CASSLKPHLAGAGETQYF.

This CDR3 is CASSQDRSGGADTQYF. For the CDR3, the DNA is TGTGCCAGCAGCCAAGATCGGAGCGGGGGAGCAGATACGCAGTATTTT. V usage is TRBV14 and J usage is TRBJ2-3; 8 bases align to TRBD2. V lost 0 bases and J lost 4; bases outside the gene matches: 6. The CDR3 spans 16 residues. Looked up from germline, CDR1 is SGHDN and CDR2 is FVKESK.

The chain combines TRBV2 with TRBJ1-4; 9 nucleotides line up with TRBD1. Per germline, CDR1 SNHLY and CDR2 FYNNEI. This CDR3 has 13 residues. The junction had 4 bases not matched to a gene; V was cut back by 6 bases and J by 8 bases. The CDR3 sequence is CASSRQGGEKLFF. As DNA, the CDR3 is TGTGCCAGCAGCAGACAGGGGGGGGAAAAACTGTTTTTT.

By sample fraction, this clone is medium-sized. The V and J genes are TRBV19 and TRBJ1-1; D remains unclear. Germline V CDR1 and CDR2: LNHDA, SQIVND (reference sequence). The CDR3 runs 12 residues. The V end lost 6 bases, the J end lost 4 bases, and 9 bases lay between the germline ends. CDR3 amino acids: CASSPLGTEAFF. As DNA, the CDR3 is TGTGCCAGTAGCCCACTGGGCACTGAAGCTTTCTTT.

The chain links TRBV11-3 to TRBJ2-4; 12 bases align to TRBD1. The CDR3 spans 16 residues. Trimming removed 4 bases from V and 8 bases from J; junction bases left unmatched: 9. Germline V gene data show CDR1 as SGHNT and CDR2 as YENEEA. Written as DNA, the CDR3 is TGTGCCAGCAGCTACCGGGACAGGGGGCTTGGGTACATTCAGTACTTC. This translates into CASSYRDRGLGYIQYF. Combining the CDR3 with reference TRBV11-3 and TRBJ2-4 gives the whole variable domain EAGVVQSPRYKIIEKKQPVAFWCNPISGHNTLYWYLQNLGQGPELLIRYENEEAVDDSQLPKDRFSAERLKGVDSTLKIQPAELGDSAVYLCASSYRDRGLGYIQYFGAGTRLSVL.

The count of this clone is one. V usage is TRBV4-1 and J usage is TRBJ2-5, with 8 bases aligning to TRBD2. CDR3 length: 15 residues. Germline-derived CDR1 and CDR2 are MGHRA and YSYEKL. V shed 0 bases and J 4 bases; nucleotides not matched to a gene: 4. The CDR3 bases are TGCGCCAGCAGCCAAGATCACCGGGGGGGAGAGACCCAGTACTTC. This gives the protein CASSQDHRGGETQYF.

J is TRBJ1-2 and V is TRBV6-5, with D maybe TRBD1 (5 bases). The germline V gene has CDR1 MNHEY and CDR2 SVGAGI. CDR3 length: 14 residues. Trimming removed 6 bases from V and 3 bases from J, with 14 bases in between. The CDR3 DNA follows: TGTGCCAGCAGGGGCATGACAGTATACTATGGCTACACCTTC. This sequence encodes CASRGMTVYYGYTF.

The chain uses TRBV27 and TRBJ1-4; D is unclear. The germline V and J ends were trimmed by 3 bases and 5 bases, with 13 bases remaining between them. This CDR3 has 15 amino acids. Germline V gene data show CDR1 as MNHEY and CDR2 as SMNVEV (reference sequence). The DNA of the CDR3 is TGTGCCAGCAGTTTGACCGGACGAAAGAATGAAAAACTGTTTTTT. Protein sequence: CASSLTGRKNEKLFF.

This clone has more than one count but fewer than ten. The V call is TRBV5-1, the J call TRBJ2-1; D might be TRBD1 or TRBD2, each matching 5 bases. CDR1 and CDR2 (germline): SGHRS, YFSETQ. CDR3 length: 14 amino acids. Trimming removed 3 bases at V and 2 bases at J, with 9 bases between. The CDR3 here is CASSSRGTYNEQFF. The CDR3, as DNA: TGCGCCAGCAGCTCGAGGGGTACCTACAATGAGCAGTTCTTC.

The sample holds one count of this clone. The chain employs TRBV28 and TRBJ1-4; D is uncertain. Germline V lookup: CDR1 MDHEN, CDR2 SYDVKM. CDR3 length equals 17 residues. The germline V and J ends were trimmed by 6 bases and 2 bases, with 19 bases remaining between them. In nucleotides, the CDR3 is TGTGCCAGCAGCCCACTTAGCATGGGGTTTACTAATGAAAAACTGTTTTTT. Translation gives CASSPLSMGFTNEKLFF.

The count of this clone is one. The chain carries TRBV15 and TRBJ2-1; 9 bases are shared with TRBD2. The CDR3 is 14 amino acids. Germline values: CDR1 LNHNV, CDR2 YYDKDF (reference sequence). Trimming at V came to 5 bases and at J to 8 bases, leaving 7 bases not matched to a gene. CDR3 residues: CATSGGGASDEQFF. The CDR3 bases are TGTGCCACCAGCGGCGGGGGGGCTTCAGATGAGCAGTTCTTC.

The gene calls are TRBV4-2 and TRBJ2-1; D gene unclear. The CDR3 spans 11 residues. Trimming left V 4 bases short and J 7 bases short, with 5 bases between. Germline V gene lookup returns CDR1 LGHNA and CDR2 YNFKEQ. The DNA of the CDR3 is TGTGCCAGCAGCCGAAATAATGAGCAGTTCTTC. Translation gives CASSRNNEQFF.

The rearrangement joins TRBV30 to TRBJ1-2; D possibly corresponds to TRBD1 (6 bases). The CDR3 runs 13 residues. Per germline, CDR1 GTSNPN and CDR2 SVGIG (reference sequence). V was pared by 0 bases and J by 4 bases, with 9 bases between. The CDR3 coding sequence is TGTGCCTGGAGTGTAAAGGGGGGCTATGGCTACACCTTC. Its protein product is CAWSVKGGYGYTF.

This clone came up once. The J gene is TRBJ1-2, the V gene TRBV30, with D hard to call. CDR1 GTSNPN and CDR2 SVGIG come from the germline V gene (reference sequence). Trimming stripped 8 bases from V and 4 bases from J, with 17 bases between. The CDR3 is 13 residues long. CDR3 in DNA: TGTGCCAAATCCGAACAGTCCTCCTATGGCTACACCTTC. Translated, it gives CAKSEQSSYGYTF.

The J gene is TRBJ1-6, the V gene TRBV18; D is ambiguous. The CDR3 loop spans 18 amino acids. Germline assignment: CDR1 KGHSH and CDR2 LQKENI. V was pared by 2 bases and J by 0 bases, with 14 bases between. The CDR3 loop is CASSPAGMPSSYNSPLHF. The CDR3 DNA is TGTGCCAGCTCACCAGCGGGGATGCCGAGCTCCTATAATTCACCCCTCCACTTT.

This clone was detected a few times. The chain combines TRBV12-5 with TRBJ1-5, with D possibly being TRBD1 (5 bases). Germline-derived CDR1 and CDR2 are LGHNT and FRNRAP. The CDR3 runs 12 residues. V dropped 6 bases and J dropped 5 bases, with 8 bases sitting between them. The CDR3, as DNA: TGTGCTAGTGGCGCAGGGTATCAGCCCCAGCATTTT. It yields the protein CASGAGYQPQHF.

This chain uses TRBV20-1 with TRBJ1-2, with D unclear. The CDR3 runs 10 residues. Trimming removed 6 bases at V and 6 bases at J, with 8 bases between. Germline loops: CDR1 DFQATT, CDR2 SNEGSKA (reference sequence). CDR3 DNA: TGCAGTGCGTGGAGGGATGGCTACACCTTC. The encoded protein is CSAWRDGYTF.

V usage is TRBV2 and J usage is TRBJ1-1; TRBD1 is a possible D gene (5 bases). The V and J ends lost 7 bases and 5 bases respectively, with 17 bases between them. Germline CDR1 reads SNHLY; CDR2 reads FYNNEI. The CDR3 extends over 14 amino acids. CDR3: CASILGRGGTEAFF. DNA of the CDR3: TGTGCCAGCATCCTCGGAAGGGGCGGGACTGAAGCTTTCTTT.

In this sample, this clone turned up once. The rearrangement uses TRBV7-2 and TRBJ1-2, with 9 nucleotides matching TRBD1. V gave up 6 bases and J gave up 8 bases; unmatched junction bases: 10. CDR1 is SGHTA and CDR2 is FQGNSA in the germline V gene. This CDR3 comprises 14 residues. CDR3 coding DNA: TGTGCCAGCAGGTCCGGGACAGGGTCTCGCGGCTACACCTTC. Translation: CASRSGTGSRGYTF.

The rearrangement joins TRBV7-9 to TRBJ2-7; D is possibly TRBD2 (5 bases). The CDR3 contains 12 residues. Germline V lookup: CDR1 SEHNR, CDR2 FQNEAQ (reference sequence). Deletions cut 1 base from V and 7 bases from J, with 8 bases between. The CDR3, as DNA: TGTGCCAGCAGCTTAGGCCGCGGGGAGCAGTACTTC. It yields the protein CASSLGRGEQYF. Full variable domain (missing parts from reference TRBV7-9 and TRBJ2-7): DTGVSQNPRHKITKRGQNVTFRCDPISEHNRLYWYRQTLGQGPEFLTYFQNEAQLEKSRLLSDRFSAERPKGSFSTLEIQRTEQGDSAMYLCASSLGRGEQYFGPGTRLTVT.

In the case of this clone: This CDR3 is also generated by other DNA sequences in the sample. This chain joins TRBV28 and TRBJ2-7; weak D call: TRBD1 (6 bases). Trimming left V 5 bases short and J 1 base short, with 15 bases between. This CDR3 comprises 15 residues. CDR1 and CDR2 from the germline V gene are MDHEN and SYDVKM. Here the CDR3 reads CASSPPDSVSYEQYF. The CDR3 DNA sequence: TGTGCCAGCAGTCCCCCGGACAGTGTGTCCTACGAGCAGTACTTC.

In its sample, this clone was seen once. The V call is TRBV3-1 (or the pseudogene TRBV3-2), the J call TRBJ2-6; TRBD1 aligns across 8 bases. This CDR3 contains 15 residues. J lost 5 bases, V lost 1 base, and 1 base had no gene match. CDR1 is LGHDT, CDR2 YNNKEL, per germline (reference sequence). DNA of the CDR3: TGTGCCAGCAGCCAAGGGGACAGGAGGGCCAACGTCCTGACTTTC. Translating it yields CASSQGDRRANVLTF.